This is a list of T cell receptor beta chains from one sample in a study of blood T cell repertoires in COVID-19. Generated by immunoSEQ multiplex PCR, the TCRdb table keeps only in-frame clones and is missing some. In the table there are about 430,000 clones, roughly 84% of which are singletons. The sample was PBMCs or T cells enriched from blood (not recorded which). These receptors originate from a woman aged 18-29 years who had been exposed to COVID-19. Both conserved end residues are part of each CDR3. The D gene is left open where the match is weak. Size values are once, few and many counts, or a class for expanded clones, and some rows have none.

v_call	d_call	j_call	clone_size	cdr3_nt	cdr3_aa
TRBV6-4	.	TRBJ1-4	.	TGTGCCAGCAGTGACTCGTTCACTGATAATAATGAAAAACTGTTTTTT	CASSDSFTDNNEKLFF
TRBV7-6	TRBD2	TRBJ2-1	.	TGTGCCAGCAGCTTAGCATGGACTAGCGGGGGTTGGAATGAGCAGTTCTTC	CASSLAWTSGGWNEQFF
TRBV6-4	TRBD2	TRBJ2-1	.	TGTGCCAGCAGCCAAACTAGCGGGATGAGTGAGCAGTTCTTC	CASSQTSGMSEQFF
TRBV4-2	.	TRBJ1-1	.	TGTGCCAGCAGCCATCCGTCACAGGGCACTGAAGCTTTCTTT	CASSHPSQGTEAFF
TRBV6-5	.	TRBJ2-1	.	TGTGCCAGCCAAGCCCGGGAGCGGCAGTTCTTC	CASQARERQFF
TRBV2	TRBD1	TRBJ2-6	.	TGTGCCATCACACAGGGGGTCTCCTCCTACTCTGGGGCCAACGTCCTGACTTTC	CAITQGVSSYSGANVLTF
TRBV10-3	.	TRBJ1-3	.	TGTGCCATCAGTGAGGTCCTTGGAAACACCATATATTTT	CAISEVLGNTIYF
TRBV20-1	.	TRBJ2-7	.	TGCAGTGCTAGTGGTACAGGGTTGTTGGGGGCATACTACGAGCAGTACTTC	CSASGTGLLGAYYEQYF
TRBV6-5	TRBD1	TRBJ2-5	.	TGTGCCAGCAGCCCGGGACAGGTCGGCCAAGAGACCCAGTACTTC	CASSPGQVGQETQYF
TRBV6-2/TRBV6-3	.	TRBJ1-2	.	TGTGCCAGCAGTTATCAAAACTATGGCTACACCTTC	CASSYQNYGYTF
TRBV7-2	TRBD1	TRBJ1-2	few	TGTGCCAGCAGCCTACGGGGACAGAGCGCCTATGGCTACACCTTC	CASSLRGQSAYGYTF
TRBV30	TRBD1	TRBJ2-7	once	TGTGCCTGGAGTGCCGGGACAGGGGCCCTCTACGAGCAGTACTTC	CAWSAGTGALYEQYF
TRBV3-1/TRBV3-2	TRBD1	TRBJ1-2	.	TGTGCCAGCAGCCAAGTAGGGACAGCTTCCTATGGCTACACCTTC	CASSQVGTASYGYTF
TRBV15	TRBD2	TRBJ2-7	.	TGTGCCACCAGCAGAGATTCCGGGGGGGCCGACGAGCAGTACTTC	CATSRDSGGADEQYF
TRBV3-1/TRBV3-2	TRBD2	TRBJ2-1	once	TGTGCCAGCAGCCAATCGAACGGGGGGTACAATGAGCAGTTCTTC	CASSQSNGGYNEQFF
TRBV7-9	.	TRBJ2-1	.	TGTGCCAGCAGCTACGAGGGGACAATTCTCTACAATGAGCAGTTCTTC	CASSYEGTILYNEQFF
TRBV4-1	.	TRBJ2-3	.	TGCGCCAGCAGCACCTACAGGGCAGATACGCAGTATTTT	CASSTYRADTQYF
TRBV7-3	TRBD2	TRBJ2-5	.	TGTGCCAGCAGGGAAACCGGGGGGGAGACCCAGTACTTC	CASRETGGETQYF
TRBV5-4	.	TRBJ2-3	.	TGTGCCAGCAGCTTGAGGGGGATACCCACAGATACGCAGTATTTT	CASSLRGIPTDTQYF
TRBV14	TRBD1	TRBJ1-1	.	TGTGCCAGCAGCCCGACGAACCGTCCCGGGACAGGAGAAGCTTTCTTT	CASSPTNRPGTGEAFF
TRBV5-1	TRBD1	TRBJ2-7	few	TGCGCCAGCAGCCCTGGACAGGACTCCTACGAGCAGTACTTC	CASSPGQDSYEQYF
TRBV6-5	.	TRBJ1-1	.	TGTGCCAGCAGTTACACATTCTCAAGGAGGGACACTGAAGCTTTCTTT	CASSYTFSRRDTEAFF
TRBV7-3	TRBD1	TRBJ2-2	.	TGTGCCAGCAGCTTATCGACAGGGGACACCGGGGAGCTGTTTTTT	CASSLSTGDTGELFF
TRBV18	.	TRBJ1-6	.	TGTGCCAGCTCACCCGTTTCTTGGGGGGAGACAGATAATTCACCCCTCCACTTT	CASSPVSWGETDNSPLHF
TRBV28	.	TRBJ1-2	.	TGTGCCAGCAGTTTATTTGGGGAGCTAGGCTACACCTTC	CASSLFGELGYTF
TRBV3-1/TRBV3-2	.	TRBJ1-2	.	TGTGCCAGCAGCCAAGGGGCTCTAACCTATGGCTACACCTTC	CASSQGALTYGYTF
TRBV27	TRBD1	TRBJ1-1	.	TGTGCCAGCAGTCCACGGACAGGGAAGCCTGAAGCTTTCTTT	CASSPRTGKPEAFF
TRBV3-1/TRBV3-2	.	TRBJ2-7	.	TGTGCCAGCAGCCAAAATCCCGTCCCGTACGAGCAGTACTTC	CASSQNPVPYEQYF
TRBV28	TRBD2	TRBJ2-7	.	TGTGCCAGCAGGGGATTAGCGGGAGATCCCTACGAGCAGTACTTC	CASRGLAGDPYEQYF
TRBV28	TRBD1	TRBJ1-5	.	TGTGCCAGCAGTTACTCGGACAGGCTTAATCAGCCCCAGCATTTT	CASSYSDRLNQPQHF
TRBV7-2	TRBD1	TRBJ2-7	.	TGTGCCAGCAGCTTTGGCACCGGGACAGGGGGATACGAGCAGTACTTC	CASSFGTGTGGYEQYF
TRBV20-1	.	TRBJ2-7	.	TGCAGTGCTAGAGCATTAGACGAGCAGTACTTC	CSARALDEQYF
TRBV13	TRBD1	TRBJ2-6	.	TGTGCCAGCAGTCTCCGAGGACAGGTGGCCAACGTCCTGACTTTC	CASSLRGQVANVLTF
TRBV2	.	TRBJ2-7	few	TGTGCCAGCAGTGACGACTGGGAGCAGTACTTC	CASSDDWEQYF